This entry features one TCR beta chain sequence. Its antigen is unidentified. In germline, CDR1 is SGHTA, CDR2 FQGNSA. V lost 5 bases and J lost 3; bases outside the gene matches: 10. The CDR3 is made up of 16 amino acids. The data derive from a study of cytomegalovirus exposure and HLA in healthy donors. In nominal health when sampled, donors likely had unrecorded immune exposures nonetheless. Both 60 Vbeta primers and 13 Jbeta primers went into the PCR. Assay: immunoSEQ multiplex PCR; the TCRdb copy retains only in-frame clones and omits some. Its listing shows approximately 93,000 clones. Whole-study results and caveats: With DRB1 most and HLA-C fewest, TCR association rates differed between HLA loci in a later analysis. Among immune exposure information, only CMV serostatus was available.

The V gene is TRBV7-2, the J gene TRBJ2-5; 9 bases match TRBD1. The sequenced material came from PBMCs. This sequence was found in a woman between 25 and 40 years old in good health and CMV-seronegative. Here the CDR3 reads CASSPQTGTGKETQYF. The CDR3 DNA follows: TGTGCCAGCAGCCCCCAAACCGGGACAGGGAAAGAGACCCAGTACTTC.